This passage covers 26 T cell receptor beta chains from one sample sequenced in a study of memory CD4+ T cells and cytomegalovirus serostatus. The sort gate was single viable CD3+CD4+CD8-CD45RO+ cells for memory CD4+ T cells. Generated by immunoSEQ multiplex PCR, the TCRdb table keeps only in-frame clones and is missing some. This table holds 61,000 or so clones, around 82% found once. The sequencing sample was made of memory CD4+ T cells from blood. The receptors come from an adult in good health and CMV-seronegative. Some clones in this sample may be carry-over from other donors' samples.

The CDR3 loop is CASGRVTTNIQYF. The CDR3 DNA is TGTGCCAGCGGACGTGTAACAACCAACATTCAGTACTTC. The rearrangement links TRBV5-6 to TRBJ2-4; D gene uncertain. Between the trimmed V and J ends, which lost 7 bases and 7 bases, there was a span of 15 bases. This CDR3 has 13 amino acids. Looked up from germline, CDR1 is SGHDT and CDR2 is YYEEEE.

J is TRBJ1-5 and V is TRBV30; TRBD1 might be the D (6 bases). The CDR3 is 17 amino acids. The germline V gene encodes CDR1 GTSNPN and CDR2 SVGIG (reference sequence). Trimming pared 3 bases from V and 0 bases from J, leaving 18 bases between. The CDR3 DNA reads TGTGCCTGGAGACCCCAGGGGAACGCGATTAGCAATCAGCCCCAGCATTTT. It specifies CAWRPQGNAISNQPQHF.

This chain links TRBV13 with TRBJ2-2, with D hard to call. The CDR3 contains 13 residues. Germline assignment: CDR1 PRHDT and CDR2 FYEKMQ (reference sequence). Trimming took off 2 bases at V and 10 bases at J, with 11 bases between the two ends. Here the CDR3 reads CASSLWVTTELFF. Written as DNA, the CDR3 is TGTGCCAGCAGCTTATGGGTCACCACGGAGCTGTTTTTT.

Only a few counts were recorded for this clone. The V and J genes are TRBV30 and TRBJ2-6; 7 bases match TRBD1. Germline V gives CDR1 GTSNPN, CDR2 SVGIG (reference sequence). The V gene end was trimmed by 2 bases and the J gene end by 1 base; junction bases not matched to a gene: 8. The CDR3 runs 17 residues. The CDR3 spells CAWSSKGANSGANVLTF. CDR3 nucleotide sequence: TGTGCCTGGAGTTCTAAGGGGGCGAATTCTGGGGCCAACGTCCTGACTTTC.

This clone was counted only a few times. This rearrangement joins TRBV5-6 to TRBJ1-1; D is uncertain. CDR1 and CDR2 (germline): SGHDT, YYEEEE. The V end was cut by 4 bases, the J end by 5 bases, with 9 bases between. The CDR3 totals 12 residues. The CDR3 loop is CASSRVITEAFF. The DNA of the CDR3 is TGTGCCAGCAGCAGGGTCATTACTGAAGCTTTCTTT.

A single count supports this clone. The J gene is TRBJ2-1, the V gene TRBV5-4, with D perhaps matching TRBD2 (5 bases). This CDR3 is built from 17 residues. Germline V lookup: CDR1 SGHNT, CDR2 YYREEE (reference sequence). V gave up 4 bases and J gave up 4 bases, with 21 bases separating them. As DNA, the CDR3 is TGTGCCAGCAGCCCACCCAACAGCGGCGGAAAGTACAATGAGCAGTTCTTC. Protein product: CASSPPNSGGKYNEQFF.

This clone was seen only once. CDR3 region: CASSLFWNTGELFF. CDR3 nucleotides: TGTGCCAGCAGTTTATTTTGGAACACCGGGGAGCTGTTTTTT. The gene calls are TRBV27 and TRBJ2-2, with D uncertain. This CDR3 has 14 residues. Between the trimmed V and J ends, which lost 1 base and 1 base, there was a span of 4 bases. Germline assignment: CDR1 MNHEY and CDR2 SMNVEV (reference sequence).

V is TRBV7-2 and J is TRBJ2-1; no firm D call. The V end was cut by 3 bases, the J end by 0 bases, with 9 bases between. The CDR3 runs 15 residues. Germline CDR1 SGHTA, CDR2 FQGNSA. CDR3 in amino acids: CASSFLSGSYNEQFF. CDR3 bases: TGTGCCAGCAGCTTTCTCTCCGGCTCCTACAATGAGCAGTTCTTC. Variable domain in full (rest from reference TRBV7-2 and TRBJ2-1): GAGVSQSPSNKVTEKGKDVELRCDPISGHTALYWYRQSLGQGLEFLIYFQGNSAPDKSGLPSDRFSAERTGGSVSTLTIQRTQQEDSAVYLCASSFLSGSYNEQFFGPGTRLTVL.

A single count supports this clone. V gene TRBV19 combines with J gene TRBJ2-7; 11 bases are shared with TRBD2. This CDR3 has 16 residues. The J segment lost 1 base and the V segment lost 9 bases, leaving 11 bases of the junction unmatched. The germline V gene has CDR1 LNHDA and CDR2 SQIVND (reference sequence). As DNA, the CDR3 is TGTGCCAGCGCAGATTCCGGGACTAGCGGTTCCTACGAGCAGTACTTC. Protein sequence: CASADSGTSGSYEQYF.

The CDR3, as DNA: TGTGCCAGCAGTTTTGACAGGGCAGGCGAGCAGTACTTC. Translation gives CASSFDRAGEQYF. V and J are TRBV27 and TRBJ2-7, with TRBD1 matching over 7 bases. The CDR3 loop spans 13 amino acids. The junction had 5 bases not matched to a gene; V was cut back by 3 bases and J by 6 bases. Germline values: CDR1 MNHEY, CDR2 SMNVEV (reference sequence).

The rearrangement joins TRBV18 to TRBJ2-7, with a weak D call TRBD2 (6 bases). Trimming pared 3 bases from V and 6 bases from J, leaving 9 bases between. The CDR3 has 12 residues. Germline-derived CDR1 and CDR2 are KGHSH and LQKENI. CDR3 protein: CASSPDYSEQYF. As DNA, the CDR3 is TGTGCCAGCTCACCGGACTATTCCGAGCAGTACTTC.

V and J are TRBV10-1 and TRBJ1-6; D perhaps matches TRBD1 (5 bases). This CDR3 has 14 amino acids. Trimming took off 3 bases at V and 10 bases at J, with 13 bases between the two ends. Germline CDR1 reads WNHNN; CDR2 reads SYGVQD (reference sequence). CDR3 region: CASSEFREGSPLHF. In nucleotides, the CDR3 is TGCGCCAGCAGTGAATTCAGGGAGGGATCACCCCTCCACTTT.

J is TRBJ2-5 and V is TRBV14; 7 bases align to TRBD1. The CDR3 spans 18 residues. Trimming at V came to 4 bases and at J to 4 bases, leaving 18 bases not matched to a gene. The germline gives CDR1 SGHDN, CDR2 FVKESK. CDR3: CASSRGAFRTGSAETQYF. CDR3 in DNA: TGTGCCAGCAGCCGAGGTGCATTCCGGACAGGTTCGGCAGAGACCCAGTACTTC.

The V call is TRBV6-5, the J call TRBJ1-6; D is ambiguous. Germline CDR1 reads MNHEY; CDR2 reads SVGAGI. The CDR3 loop spans 13 amino acids. Trimming took 6 bases from V and 11 from J, leaving 14 bases between them. This CDR3 is CASRTGSVAPLHF. In DNA, the CDR3 is TGTGCCAGCAGGACGGGGTCGGTGGCACCCCTCCACTTT.

The chain is built from TRBV20-1 and TRBJ2-5; TRBD2 might be the D (5 bases). CDR3 length equals 11 residues. Germline CDR1 is DFQATT and CDR2 is SNEGSKA (reference sequence). Trimming stripped 7 bases from V and 5 bases from J, with 11 bases between. The CDR3 region is CSVRAGETQYF. The CDR3 DNA sequence: TGCAGTGTTCGGGCGGGTGAGACCCAGTACTTC.

V is TRBV5-4 and J is TRBJ2-1; 7 nucleotides align to TRBD1. Germline CDR1 and CDR2: SGHNT and YYREEE (reference sequence). This CDR3 is 12 amino acids long. The junction had 8 bases not matched to a gene; V was cut back by 3 bases and J by 14 bases. The DNA of the CDR3 is TGTGCCAGCAGCTATCCGGGACAGAAGGAGTTCTTC. Its translation: CASSYPGQKEFF.

V usage is TRBV11-2 and J usage is TRBJ1-2; D gene ambiguous. The CDR3 contains 12 residues. CDR1 and CDR2 from the germline V gene are SGHAT and FQNNGV. V shed 3 bases and J shed 8 bases, with 10 bases lying between them. CDR3 bases: TGTGCCAGCAGCTTCAGAAGAGGAGGCTACACCTTC. Its translation is CASSFRRGGYTF.

V gene TRBV5-1 combines with J gene TRBJ1-2; D is uncertain. This CDR3 spans 14 amino acids. Trimming cost V 2 bases and J 4 bases, with 12 bases left between them. CDR1 and CDR2 (germline): SGHRS, YFSETQ. The CDR3 bases are TGCGCCAGCAGCTTTAACACGGAGCTCTATGGCTACACCTTC. Amino acid sequence: CASSFNTELYGYTF.

The V and J genes are TRBV4-1 and TRBJ2-7, with 9 bases lining up with TRBD2. CDR3 length: 14 amino acids. With V trimmed by 4 bases and J by 3 bases, 4 bases remained unmatched. Germline lookup yields CDR1 MGHRA and CDR2 YSYEKL. The CDR3 is CASSRLAVNYEQYF. CDR3 DNA sequence: TGCGCCAGCAGCCGACTAGCGGTAAACTACGAGCAGTACTTC.

The rearrangement joins TRBV7-2 to TRBJ2-2; D perhaps matches TRBD2 (6 bases). V gave up 1 base and J gave up 5 bases, with 17 bases separating them. The CDR3 runs to 17 residues. The germline V gene has CDR1 SGHTA and CDR2 FQGNSA. CDR3 sequence reads: CASSLERLVGVTGELFF. DNA of the CDR3: TGTGCCAGCAGCTTAGAGAGACTAGTCGGGGTTACCGGGGAGCTGTTTTTT.

This clone was seen only once. The J gene is TRBJ2-7, the V gene TRBV7-8; D not resolved. The germline CDR1 and CDR2 sequences are SGHVS and FQNEAQ. Trimming pared 2 bases from V and 1 base from J, leaving 0 bases between. The CDR3 covers 11 residues. In DNA, the CDR3 is TGTGCCAGCAGCTTATCCTACGAGCAGTACTTC. This gives the protein CASSLSYEQYF.

The genes are TRBV10-3 and TRBJ1-2; TRBD1 matches 7 bases. The CDR3 is 13 amino acids. Trimming removed 6 bases from V and 4 bases from J; junction bases left unmatched: 5. Germline lookup yields CDR1 ENHRY and CDR2 SYGVKD. The CDR3, as DNA: TGTGCCATCAGAACCGGGACAGCCTATGGCTACACCTTC. The encoded protein is CAIRTGTAYGYTF.

V gene TRBV6-1 combines with J gene TRBJ1-4, with TRBD1 matching over 7 bases. V was pared by 8 bases and J by 11 bases, with 14 bases of the junction left unmatched. This CDR3 spans 14 amino acids. Looked up from germline, CDR1 is MNHNS and CDR2 is SASEGT. The CDR3 bases are TGTGCCAGCGGGGGGACAGCGGGGGTCTACAAACTGTTTTTT. Its translation is CASGGTAGVYKLFF.

This rearrangement joins TRBV18 to TRBJ2-7, with D possibly TRBD1 on 8 matching bases. Germline loops: CDR1 KGHSH, CDR2 LQKENI. This CDR3 is 16 amino acids long. Trimming took off 3 bases at V and 0 bases at J, with 15 bases between the two ends. CDR3 in amino acids: CASSPRGTGFSYEQYF. CDR3 nucleotide sequence: TGTGCCAGCTCACCGCGGGGGACAGGCTTCTCCTACGAGCAGTACTTC.

The rearrangement joins TRBV30 to TRBJ2-7, with 11 bases aligning to TRBD2. This CDR3 is built from 15 residues. Per the germline V gene, CDR1 is GTSNPN and CDR2 is SVGIG (reference sequence). J gave up 0 bases and V 4 bases, and 5 bases lay outside the gene matches. The CDR3 is CAWIRTSGYSYEQYF. DNA of the CDR3: TGTGCCTGGATTAGGACTAGCGGGTACTCCTACGAGCAGTACTTC. Full variable domain (outside the CDR3, taken from reference TRBV30 and TRBJ2-7): SQTIHQWPATLVQPVGSPLSLECTVEGTSNPNLYWYRQAAGRGLQLLFYSVGIGQISSEVPQNLSASRPQDRQFILSSKKLLLSDSGFYLCAWIRTSGYSYEQYFGPGTRLTVT.

V gene TRBV27 combines with J gene TRBJ2-5, with D hard to call. CDR3 length: 13 amino acids. V lost 5 bases, J lost 4 bases, and 11 bases lay in between. The germline CDR1 and CDR2 sequences are MNHEY and SMNVEV (reference sequence). In DNA form, the CDR3 reads TGTGCCAGCAGTCTTAGGTTTTCAGAGACCCAGTACTTC. Protein sequence: CASSLRFSETQYF.